There are a few counts of the clone carrying this TCR beta chain. These data come from a study of blood T cell repertoires in COVID-19. This CDR3 has 12 amino acids. Germline assignment: CDR1 SGHDT and CDR2 YYEEEE. With 4 bases removed from V and 3 bases from J, the gap between germline ends came to 7 bases. In the study's own analysis: From reference gene primer amplification, estimates of nucleated cell counts were derived. The assay was immunoSEQ multiplex PCR, and TCRdb's table has in-frame clones only and misses some. V and J calls plus clone size are reproduced from that table; the DNA served to infer D and trimming. This table holds around 100,000 clones, 70% to 90% found once.

V usage is TRBV5-6 and J usage is TRBJ1-2; D is perhaps TRBD1 (5 bases). This receptor was identified in a man of 80 years or more with acute or convalescent COVID-19. The sample comprised peripheral blood. CDR3 loop: CASSMTDYGYTF. CDR3 sequence (DNA): TGTGCCAGCAGCATGACAGACTATGGCTACACCTTC. The whole variable domain, remainder taken from reference TRBV5-6 and TRBJ1-2, is DAGVTQSPTHLIKTRGQQVTLRCSPKSGHDTVSWYQQALGQGPQFIFQYYEEEERQRGNFPDRFSGHQFPNYSSELNVNALLLGDSALYLCASSMTDYGYTFGSGTRLTVV.